The 32 T cell receptor beta chains presented below share a single source sample, sequenced in a study of blood T cell repertoires in COVID-19. The data were produced by immunoSEQ multiplex PCR, yet TCRdb's version contains in-frame clones alone and is incomplete. The data show around 61,000 clones, 85% to 90% seen once. Material for sequencing was peripheral blood. All receptors come from a man in his fifties or sixties with active COVID-19.

The chain combines TRBV29-1 with TRBJ1-1; weak D call: TRBD1 (6 bases). Between the trimmed V and J ends, which lost 4 bases and 0 bases, there was a span of 9 bases. This CDR3 contains 13 residues. Looked up from germline, CDR1 is SQVTM and CDR2 is ANQGSEA. CDR3 sequence reads: CSVAGTLNTEAFF. The CDR3 nucleotides read TGCAGCGTTGCCGGGACACTGAACACTGAAGCTTTCTTT.

CDR3 loop: CASSLGLVGTDTQYF. The CDR3 DNA follows: TGTGCCAGCAGCTTGGGACTAGTAGGAACAGATACGCAGTATTTT. This chain links TRBV5-6 with TRBJ2-3; possibly TRBD2 for D (6 bases). The length of the CDR3 is 15 residues. Germline CDR1 SGHDT, CDR2 YYEEEE. V was shortened by 0 bases and J by 3 bases, with 11 bases between the two germline ends.

The V gene is TRBV10-1, the J gene TRBJ2-1; 10 bases agree with TRBD2. The CDR3 consists of 17 residues. Germline V gives CDR1 WNHNN, CDR2 SYGVQD (reference sequence). The trim removed 10 bases at V and 0 bases at J, leaving 12 bases unmatched. This CDR3 is CATSRAGGPSSYNEQFF. The CDR3 DNA follows: TGCGCCACCTCGCGAGCGGGGGGGCCGAGCTCCTACAATGAGCAGTTCTTC.

The chain joins TRBV3-1 (or the pseudogene TRBV3-2) to TRBJ2-7; D gene unclear. There are 14 residues in the CDR3. The V end was cut by 3 bases, the J end by 5 bases, with 14 bases between. From germline, CDR1 is LGHDT and CDR2 YNNKEL (reference sequence). Here the CDR3 DNA reads TGTGCCAGCAGCCATTTATCCGACCGGGACGAGCAGTACTTC. Amino acids: CASSHLSDRDEQYF.

V gene TRBV9 combines with J gene TRBJ2-3, with 13 bases matching TRBD2. The CDR3 is made up of 16 amino acids. J was trimmed by 5 bases and V by 4 bases; bases with no gene match: 7. From germline, CDR1 is SGDLS and CDR2 YYNGEE. The CDR3 here is CASSQSGTSGVDTQYF. For the CDR3, the DNA is TGTGCCAGCAGCCAATCAGGGACTAGCGGGGTAGATACGCAGTATTTT.

The J gene is TRBJ2-5, the V gene TRBV5-4, with TRBD1 matching 7 bases. In germline, CDR1 is SGHNT, CDR2 YYREEE (reference sequence). With 3 bases clipped from V and 1 base from J, the junction kept 3 bases outside the gene matches. This CDR3 has 14 amino acids. CDR3 region: CASSSRDSQETQYF. In DNA, the CDR3 is TGTGCCAGCAGCTCCCGGGACAGCCAAGAGACCCAGTACTTC.

The chain links TRBV6-5 to TRBJ2-5, with TRBD2 as a possible D gene (6 bases). The CDR3 loop spans 13 amino acids. Germline loops: CDR1 MNHEY, CDR2 SVGAGI. V dropped 6 bases and J dropped 1 base, with 9 bases sitting between them. The CDR3 DNA is TGTGCCAGCAGACTAGCCCTCCAAGAGACCCAGTACTTC. Protein: CASRLALQETQYF.

In DNA form, the CDR3 reads TGCGCCAGCAGCTTGCAGGTCCAAGAGACCCAGTACTTC. As protein: CASSLQVQETQYF. The rearrangement links TRBV4-1 to TRBJ2-5; no reliable D call. CDR3 length: 13 residues. The V gene's germline CDR1 is MGHRA and CDR2 YSYEKL. V was cut by 5 bases and J by 1 base, with 8 bases left in between.

The V call is TRBV5-5, the J call TRBJ2-1; no firm D call. This CDR3 region has 14 residues. The ends were cut back, 2 bases at V and 9 bases at J, with 15 bases in the middle. The germline V gene has CDR1 SGHKS and CDR2 YYEKEE (reference sequence). This CDR3 reads CASSLGVGEGEQFF. The DNA of the CDR3 is TGTGCCAGCAGCTTAGGTGTCGGAGAAGGTGAGCAGTTCTTC.

The chain couples TRBV28 to TRBJ1-1; maybe TRBD1 (5 bases). In germline, CDR1 is MDHEN, CDR2 SYDVKM. Deletions cut 10 bases from V and 5 bases from J, with 17 bases between. The CDR3 sequence is 13 residues long. The CDR3: CATSRQSYTEAFF. Written as DNA, the CDR3 is TGTGCCACCTCGAGACAGTCTTATACTGAAGCTTTCTTT. Supplemented by reference TRBV28 and TRBJ1-1, the full variable domain reads DVKVTQSSRYLVKRTGEKVFLECVQDMDHENMFWYRQDPGLGLRLIYFSYDVKMKEKGDIPEGYSVSREKKERFSLILESASTNQTSMYLCATSRQSYTEAFFGQGTRLTVV.

The chain has TRBV5-4 and TRBJ1-2; TRBD1 agrees at 9 bases. The CDR3 has 15 residues. The ends lost 4 bases at V and 4 bases at J; junction bases unmatched: 8. Per germline, CDR1 SGHNT and CDR2 YYREEE (reference sequence). The CDR3 is CASSLGQGRSYGYTF. CDR3 nucleotides: TGTGCCAGCAGCCTGGGACAGGGAAGGTCCTATGGCTACACCTTC.

The chain recombines TRBV19 with TRBJ2-1; tentatively, D is TRBD2 (6 bases). Germline loops: CDR1 LNHDA, CDR2 SQIVND (reference sequence). CDR3 size: 13 residues. The ends were cut back, 5 bases at V and 9 bases at J, with 14 bases in the middle. The CDR3 sequence is CASSGGISGEQFF. For the CDR3, the DNA is TGTGCCAGTAGTGGAGGGATTTCAGGTGAGCAGTTCTTC. Together with reference TRBV19 and TRBJ2-1, the CDR3 gives the full variable domain: DGGITQSPKYLFRKEGQNVTLSCEQNLNHDAMYWYRQDPGQGLRLIYYSQIVNDFQKGDIAEGYSVSREKKESFPLTVTSAQKNPTAFYLCASSGGISGEQFFGPGTRLTVL.

The chain couples TRBV5-1 to TRBJ2-2; possibly TRBD2 for D (6 bases). CDR3 size: 16 residues. The V end was cut by 3 bases, the J end by 4 bases, with 16 bases between. Germline V gives CDR1 SGHRS, CDR2 YFSETQ. The CDR3, as DNA: TGCGCCAGCAGCTCCGAAGGACGGGGACTCACCGGGGAGCTGTTTTTT. Translation gives CASSSEGRGLTGELFF.

Turning to this clone: Other DNA sequences in the same sample also yield this CDR3. The chain combines TRBV4-2 with TRBJ2-7; 10 bases line up with TRBD1. Per germline, CDR1 LGHNA and CDR2 YNFKEQ. Trimming at V came to 3 bases and at J to 4 bases, leaving 6 bases not matched to a gene. The CDR3 has 15 residues. CDR3 bases: TGTGCCAGCAGCCAGGCCGGGACAGGGGTATACGAGCAGTACTTC. Amino acids: CASSQAGTGVYEQYF.

The chain combines TRBV18 with TRBJ2-7; D might be TRBD2 (5 bases). Trimming took 6 bases from V and 0 from J, leaving 9 bases between them. The CDR3 runs 13 residues. Per germline, CDR1 KGHSH and CDR2 LQKENI. In nucleotides, the CDR3 is TGTGCCAGCTCTCTCCGGGACTCCTACGAGCAGTACTTC. It codes for CASSLRDSYEQYF.

V is TRBV14 and J is TRBJ2-3; 9 bases are shared with TRBD1. V gave up 0 bases and J gave up 1 base; unmatched junction bases: 5. This CDR3 comprises 17 residues. CDR1 is SGHDN, CDR2 FVKESK, per germline. The CDR3: CASSQDTGGFGTDTQYF. The CDR3, as DNA: TGTGCCAGCAGCCAAGATACAGGGGGCTTCGGCACAGATACGCAGTATTTT.

The chain is built from TRBV5-1 and TRBJ2-5; the D gene is possibly TRBD2 (5 bases). Trimming removed 0 bases at V and 1 base at J, with 10 bases between. CDR3 length equals 15 residues. Germline V gene lookup returns CDR1 SGHRS and CDR2 YFSETQ. The CDR3 sequence: CASSLVGLTQETQYF. In nucleotides, the CDR3 is TGCGCCAGCAGCTTGGTAGGACTTACCCAAGAGACCCAGTACTTC.

The chain links TRBV5-1 to TRBJ2-5; D unclear. From germline, CDR1 is SGHRS and CDR2 YFSETQ. The CDR3 is 15 amino acids. V lost 2 bases, J lost 5 bases, and 16 bases lay in between. CDR3 nucleotide sequence: TGCGCCAGCAGCTTTGCCGGGTACAACGGGGAGACCCAGTACTTC. This sequence encodes CASSFAGYNGETQYF.

This clone appeared once. CDR3 in DNA: TGTGCCAGCATCCGGACTAGCGGGAGGTACGAGCAGTACTTC. This sequence encodes CASIRTSGRYEQYF. This sequence joins TRBV27 and TRBJ2-7; TRBD2 aligns across 14 bases. CDR1 MNHEY and CDR2 SMNVEV come from the germline V gene (reference sequence). This CDR3 spans 14 amino acids. Germline trimming cut 7 bases from V and 4 bases from J; bases unmatched to any gene: 3.

This chain joins TRBV30 and TRBJ2-7, with D perhaps matching TRBD1 (6 bases). This CDR3 contains 15 residues. Trimming left V 1 base short and J 2 bases short, with 15 bases between. The germline V gene encodes CDR1 GTSNPN and CDR2 SVGIG (reference sequence). This CDR3 is CAWSEGPGVPYEQYF. In DNA form, the CDR3 reads TGTGCCTGGAGTGAGGGCCCAGGGGTCCCCTACGAGCAGTACTTC.

This chain links TRBV21-1 with TRBJ2-7; the table's D call, TRBD1, was not checked against the DNA. TRBV21-1 is tagged as a pseudogene. The length of the CDR3 is 15 residues. The CDR3 nucleotides read TGTGCCAGCAGCATCCCCGGGACAGGGGACTACGAGCAGTACTTC. It encodes CASSIPGTGDYEQYF.

The chain employs TRBV27 and TRBJ2-7; 9 bases line up with TRBD1. CDR1 MNHEY and CDR2 SMNVEV come from the germline V gene (reference sequence). Trimming cost V 4 bases and J 7 bases; bases outside gene matches: 5. CDR3 size: 13 residues. CDR3 DNA: TGTGCCAGCAGTTACAGGGGGCTGGGGGAGCAGTACTTC. Translating gives CASSYRGLGEQYF.

This clone came up a few times. This chain uses TRBV4-1 with TRBJ2-3; possibly TRBD2 for D (5 bases). The CDR3 extends over 15 amino acids. Germline V gives CDR1 MGHRA, CDR2 YSYEKL. Trimming took off 0 bases at V and 2 bases at J, with 9 bases between the two ends. The CDR3 loop is CASSQDGLYTDTQYF. DNA for the CDR3: TGCGCCAGCAGCCAAGATGGACTTTACACAGATACGCAGTATTTT.

The chain uses TRBV6-5 and TRBJ1-5; tentatively, D is TRBD1 (6 bases). The CDR3 is 15 residues long. From germline, CDR1 is MNHEY and CDR2 SVGAGI. V lost 6 bases, J lost 2 bases, and 14 bases lay in between. The CDR3 loop is CASSLQGRRNQPQHF. DNA of the CDR3: TGTGCCAGCAGCCTACAGGGTCGGCGCAATCAGCCCCAGCATTTT.

The chain combines TRBV6-4 with TRBJ2-3; D possibly corresponds to TRBD2 (6 bases). Germline V gene data show CDR1 as MRHNA and CDR2 as SNTAGT. Between the trimmed V and J ends, which lost 7 bases and 2 bases, there was a span of 13 bases. The CDR3 is made up of 14 amino acids. CDR3 in DNA: TGTGCCAGCAAGGAGAGGAGGGACACAGATACGCAGTATTTT. Translated: CASKERRDTDTQYF.

This rearrangement joins TRBV7-9 to TRBJ2-4; perhaps TRBD2 as D (6 bases). CDR3 size: 11 residues. From germline, CDR1 is SEHNR and CDR2 FQNEAQ (reference sequence). CDR3 loop: CVTGRGAIQYF. For the CDR3, the DNA is TGTGTAACCGGGCGGGGCGCCATTCAGTACTTC.

J is TRBJ1-4 and V is TRBV5-1; no clear D. Trimming left V 0 bases short and J 5 bases short, with 8 bases between. This CDR3 has 14 residues. Germline loops: CDR1 SGHRS, CDR2 YFSETQ. The CDR3 protein is CASSLDSGNEKLFF. Written as DNA, the CDR3 is TGCGCCAGCAGCTTGGACAGCGGAAATGAAAAACTGTTTTTT.

V usage is TRBV7-6 and J usage is TRBJ1-6, with 9 nucleotides matching TRBD1. V gave up 5 bases and J gave up 9 bases; unmatched junction bases: 8. The CDR3 is 15 residues long. Germline lookup yields CDR1 SGHVS and CDR2 FNYEAQ. The CDR3: CASSLSTGGSSPLHF. The CDR3 DNA follows: TGTGCCAGCAGCCTATCGACAGGGGGGAGTTCACCCCTCCACTTT.

The chain employs TRBV24-1 and TRBJ2-5, with TRBD2 identical over 9 bases. The length of the CDR3 is 15 residues. Germline trimming cut 4 bases from V and 4 bases from J; bases unmatched to any gene: 6. Germline V CDR1 and CDR2: KGHDR, SFDVKD. CDR3 protein: CATSEISGSRETQYF. CDR3 coding DNA: TGTGCCACCAGTGAGATTAGCGGGAGCCGAGAGACCCAGTACTTC.

This clone was recorded a few times. V usage is TRBV24-1 and J usage is TRBJ2-1; 11 bases fit TRBD2. This CDR3 has 18 residues. After removal of 4 bases from V and 1 base from J, the junction contained 8 bases not matched to a gene. Germline values: CDR1 KGHDR, CDR2 SFDVKD. The CDR3 protein is CATSEPTGTSGSYNEQFF. For the CDR3, the DNA is TGTGCCACCAGTGAACCTACCGGGACTAGCGGATCCTACAATGAGCAGTTCTTC.

The chain couples TRBV6-5 to TRBJ2-3, with a tentative D call TRBD2 (5 bases). This CDR3 has 14 residues. In germline, CDR1 is MNHEY, CDR2 SVGAGI. Trimming took off 0 bases at V and 1 base at J, with 5 bases between the two ends. CDR3 DNA: TGTGCCAGCAGTTACTCGGGAGGCACAGATACGCAGTATTTT. Residues: CASSYSGGTDTQYF.

This chain joins TRBV2 and TRBJ2-3; 8 nucleotides agree with TRBD2. Germline V CDR1 and CDR2: SNHLY, FYNNEI. This CDR3 is built from 15 residues. J was trimmed by 7 bases and V by 10 bases; bases with no gene match: 16. The CDR3 here is CANRRGEGRDNTQYF. CDR3 in DNA: TGTGCCAACCGGCGGGGGGAGGGCCGGGACAATACGCAGTATTTT.